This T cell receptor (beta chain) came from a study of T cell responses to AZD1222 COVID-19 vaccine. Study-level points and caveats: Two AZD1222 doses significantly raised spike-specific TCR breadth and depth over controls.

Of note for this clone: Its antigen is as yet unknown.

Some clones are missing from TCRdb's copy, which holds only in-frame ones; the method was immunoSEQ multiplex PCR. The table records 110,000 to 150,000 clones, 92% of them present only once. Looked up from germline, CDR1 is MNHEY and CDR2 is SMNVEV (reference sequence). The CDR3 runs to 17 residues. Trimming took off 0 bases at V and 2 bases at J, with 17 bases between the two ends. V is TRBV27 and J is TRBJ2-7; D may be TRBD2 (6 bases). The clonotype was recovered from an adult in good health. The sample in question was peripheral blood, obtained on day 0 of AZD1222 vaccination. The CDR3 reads CASSLSGWRGNPYEQYF. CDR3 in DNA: TGTGCCAGCAGTTTATCTGGGTGGAGGGGAAACCCCTACGAGCAGTACTTC.